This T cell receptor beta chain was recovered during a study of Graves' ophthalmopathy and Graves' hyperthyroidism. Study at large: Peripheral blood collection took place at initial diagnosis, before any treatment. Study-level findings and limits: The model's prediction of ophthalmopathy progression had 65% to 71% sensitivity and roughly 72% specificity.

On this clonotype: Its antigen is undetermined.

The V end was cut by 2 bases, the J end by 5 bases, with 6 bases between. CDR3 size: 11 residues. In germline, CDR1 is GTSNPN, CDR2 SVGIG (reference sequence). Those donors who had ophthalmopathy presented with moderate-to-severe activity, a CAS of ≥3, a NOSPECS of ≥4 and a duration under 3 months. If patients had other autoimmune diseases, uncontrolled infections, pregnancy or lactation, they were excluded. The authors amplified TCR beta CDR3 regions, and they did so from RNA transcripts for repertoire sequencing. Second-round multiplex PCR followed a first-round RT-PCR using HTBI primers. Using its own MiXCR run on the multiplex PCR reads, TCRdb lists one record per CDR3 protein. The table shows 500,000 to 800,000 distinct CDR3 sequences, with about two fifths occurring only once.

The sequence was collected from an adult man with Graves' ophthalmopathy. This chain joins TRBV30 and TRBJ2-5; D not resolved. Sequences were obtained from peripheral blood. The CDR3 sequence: CAWSLGETQYF. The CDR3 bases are TGTGCCTGGAGTTTGGGTGAGACCCAGTACTTC.